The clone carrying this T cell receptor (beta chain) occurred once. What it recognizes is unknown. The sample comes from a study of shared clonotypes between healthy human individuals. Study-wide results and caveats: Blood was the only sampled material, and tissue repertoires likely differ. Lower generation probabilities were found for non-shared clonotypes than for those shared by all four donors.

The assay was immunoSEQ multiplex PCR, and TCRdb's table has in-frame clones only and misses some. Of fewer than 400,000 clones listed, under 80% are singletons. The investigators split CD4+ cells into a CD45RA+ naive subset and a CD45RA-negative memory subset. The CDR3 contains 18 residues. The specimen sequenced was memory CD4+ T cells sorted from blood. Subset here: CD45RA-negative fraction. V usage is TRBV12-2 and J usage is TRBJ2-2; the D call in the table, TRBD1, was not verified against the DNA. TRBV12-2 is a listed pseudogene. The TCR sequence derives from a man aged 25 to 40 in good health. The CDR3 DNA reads TGTGCAAGTCGCTCCTTCTTACCCAGGGGGTCGAACACCGGGGAGCTGTTTTTT. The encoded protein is CASRSFLPRGSNTGELFF.